One sample yielded the 17 T cell receptor beta chains listed below, sequenced in a study of technical replicates of blood from a few donors. Sequenced by immunoSEQ multiplex PCR; TCRdb stores in-frame clones only, minus some. Of about 79,000 clones listed, 80% to 95% were seen once; the top ten hold about 0.4%. Sequencing used T cells isolated from PBMCs. The receptors originated from a human donor in good health. Some clones in this sample may be carry-over from other donors' samples.

The chain carries TRBV6-4 and TRBJ2-3, with 10 bases fitting TRBD2. The CDR3 has 14 residues. Germline V CDR1 and CDR2: MRHNA, SNTAGT. Trimming took 4 bases from V and 4 from J; bases not matched to a gene: 2. CDR3 protein: CASSALAGADTQYF. The CDR3 nucleotides are TGTGCCAGCAGTGCCCTAGCGGGAGCAGATACGCAGTATTTT.

V usage is TRBV29-1 and J usage is TRBJ2-2; 10 bases are a match to TRBD2. Per the germline V gene, CDR1 is SQVTM and CDR2 is ANQGSEA. Trimming at V came to 3 bases and at J to 0 bases, leaving 4 bases not matched to a gene. The CDR3 loop spans 16 amino acids. This CDR3 reads CSVDLLAGPNTGELFF. DNA of the CDR3: TGCAGCGTTGACTTACTAGCGGGACCGAACACCGGGGAGCTGTTTTTT.

The V gene is TRBV15, the J gene TRBJ1-5; D gene unclear. The CDR3 is made up of 14 amino acids. Trimming took 1 base from V and 5 from J, leaving 9 bases between them. Germline V gives CDR1 LNHNV, CDR2 YYDKDF (reference sequence). The CDR3 region has the DNA TGTGCCACCAGCAGAGCACAGAAGTATCAGCCCCAGCATTTT. This gives the protein CATSRAQKYQPQHF.

This clone was observed a few times. J is TRBJ2-5 and V is TRBV6-5, with D maybe TRBD2 (5 bases). Germline V gene sequence: CDR1 MNHEY, CDR2 SVGAGI. V lost 8 bases and J 4 bases, leaving 11 bases between the germline ends. CDR3 length equals 12 residues. The DNA for the CDR3 is TGTGCCAGCGGGGAGAGGGTAGAGACCCAGTACTTC. Protein: CASGERVETQYF.

The genes are TRBV30 and TRBJ1-1; unclear D gene. Trimming cost V 5 bases and J 4 bases, with 5 bases left between them. The CDR3 has 10 amino acids. Germline values: CDR1 GTSNPN, CDR2 SVGIG (reference sequence). CDR3 sequence (DNA): TGTGCCTGGGAGGTCACTGAAGCTTTCTTT. This sequence encodes CAWEVTEAFF.

The rearrangement uses TRBV7-9 and TRBJ1-2, with 12 bases that match TRBD1. Germline V lookup: CDR1 SEHNR, CDR2 FQNEAQ (reference sequence). V lost 5 bases, J lost 8 bases, and 9 bases stayed unmatched. The CDR3 runs to 15 residues. The CDR3 DNA reads TGTGCCAGCAGCCCGGGGACAGGGGGCGCGGGGGGCTACACCTTC. It codes for CASSPGTGGAGGYTF.

The chain couples TRBV9 to TRBJ2-7; 9 bases map to TRBD1. The V segment lost 2 bases and the J segment 6 bases; nucleotides outside the gene matches: 9. Germline CDR1 reads SGDLS; CDR2 reads YYNGEE. CDR3 size: 15 residues. This CDR3 is CASSVTGGGPTEQYF. DNA of the CDR3: TGTGCCAGCAGCGTGACAGGGGGAGGGCCCACCGAGCAGTACTTC.

The CDR3 DNA is TGTGCCAGCAGCTTATTCCCGGGACAAAAAGAGACCCAGTACTTC. Its translation: CASSLFPGQKETQYF. V and J are TRBV7-8 and TRBJ2-5; D is perhaps TRBD1 (6 bases). The V end was cut by 2 bases, the J end by 3 bases, with 13 bases between. This CDR3 region has 15 residues. Germline loops: CDR1 SGHVS, CDR2 FQNEAQ.

V and J are TRBV28 and TRBJ2-7; the D gene is possibly TRBD2 (5 bases). The germline V and J ends were trimmed by 3 bases and 3 bases, with 9 bases remaining between them. The CDR3 has 13 residues. Germline CDR1 and CDR2: MDHEN and SYDVKM. The CDR3 nucleotides read TGTGCCAGCAGTTTCGGGGATTACTACGAGCAGTACTTC. This codes for CASSFGDYYEQYF. Variable domain in full (rest from reference TRBV28 and TRBJ2-7): DVKVTQSSRYLVKRTGEKVFLECVQDMDHENMFWYRQDPGLGLRLIYFSYDVKMKEKGDIPEGYSVSREKKERFSLILESASTNQTSMYLCASSFGDYYEQYFGPGTRLTVT.

This clone was seen once. The chain has TRBV27 and TRBJ2-7; 11 bases match TRBD1. Germline V lookup: CDR1 MNHEY, CDR2 SMNVEV (reference sequence). Losses at the gene ends were 6 bases for V and 3 bases for J; bases not matched to a gene: 4. CDR3 length equals 14 residues. CDR3 bases: TGTGCCAGCAGACGGACAGGGGGCAACTACGAGCAGTACTTC. Its protein is CASRRTGGNYEQYF.

This chain uses TRBV14 with TRBJ2-5; D not resolved. Trimming removed 0 bases from V and 2 bases from J, with 10 bases in between. The CDR3 extends over 15 amino acids. Germline V lookup: CDR1 SGHDN, CDR2 FVKESK. CDR3 in DNA: TGTGCCAGCAGCCAAGAGATTACAGAGCAAGAGACCCAGTACTTC. It specifies CASSQEITEQETQYF.

This chain joins TRBV11-3 and TRBJ2-5; 7 positions match TRBD2. CDR1 is SGHNT, CDR2 YENEEA, per germline. V was clipped by 2 bases and J by 3 bases; unmatched bases: 12. This CDR3 region has 17 residues. The CDR3 DNA reads TGTGCCAGCAGCTTAAGTTTGGGAGGGTCTCATAAAGAGACCCAGTACTTC. This codes for CASSLSLGGSHKETQYF. Combining the CDR3 with reference TRBV11-3 and TRBJ2-5 gives the whole variable domain EAGVVQSPRYKIIEKKQPVAFWCNPISGHNTLYWYLQNLGQGPELLIRYENEEAVDDSQLPKDRFSAERLKGVDSTLKIQPAELGDSAVYLCASSLSLGGSHKETQYFGPGTRLLVL.

This chain uses TRBV28 with TRBJ2-5; D is uncertain. Germline lookup yields CDR1 MDHEN and CDR2 SYDVKM. The CDR3 extends over 15 amino acids. The ends were cut back, 7 bases at V and 2 bases at J, with 17 bases in the middle. The CDR3 sequence is CASILGQTHQETQYF. The CDR3 DNA reads TGTGCCAGCATCCTGGGCCAGACGCATCAAGAGACCCAGTACTTC. The whole variable domain, filled in from reference TRBV28 and TRBJ2-5, reads DVKVTQSSRYLVKRTGEKVFLECVQDMDHENMFWYRQDPGLGLRLIYFSYDVKMKEKGDIPEGYSVSREKKERFSLILESASTNQTSMYLCASILGQTHQETQYFGPGTRLLVL.

The rearrangement joins TRBV10-1 to TRBJ2-3, with unresolved D. Between the trimmed V and J ends, which lost 7 bases and 5 bases, there was a span of 13 bases. Germline CDR1 and CDR2: WNHNN and SYGVQD (reference sequence). The CDR3 totals 13 residues. The CDR3 region is CASTESSRDTQYF. The CDR3 DNA sequence: TGCGCCAGCACAGAGTCTTCTAGAGATACGCAGTATTTT.

The chain links TRBV9 to TRBJ1-2; D gene uncertain. Per germline, CDR1 SGDLS and CDR2 YYNGEE. Trimming took off 1 base at V and 5 bases at J, with 18 bases between the two ends. CDR3 length equals 16 residues. This CDR3 is CASSVSSGAEAYGYTF. The DNA for the CDR3 is TGTGCCAGCAGCGTATCCTCGGGAGCCGAAGCGTATGGCTACACCTTC.

V and J are TRBV19 and TRBJ2-2; weak D call: TRBD2 (6 bases). Trimming shortened V by 4 bases and J by 8 bases, and 17 bases separated the two germline ends. This CDR3 region has 15 residues. CDR1 is LNHDA, CDR2 SQIVND, per germline (reference sequence). The CDR3 region is CASSTTGTPLGELFF. In DNA, the CDR3 is TGTGCCAGTAGTACCACCGGGACTCCCTTGGGGGAGCTGTTTTTT.

The J gene is TRBJ1-4, the V gene TRBV7-7, with D possibly TRBD1 on 6 matching bases. Germline values: CDR1 SSHAT, CDR2 FNYEAQ (reference sequence). The V end was cut by 5 bases, the J end by 5 bases, with 9 bases between. This CDR3 is 13 amino acids long. The chain's CDR3 is CASSRTVNEKLFF. The CDR3 nucleotides read TGTGCCAGCAGCCGGACAGTCAATGAAAAACTGTTTTTT.